This T cell receptor beta chain was obtained from a study of cytomegalovirus exposure and HLA in healthy donors. Overall study results and limits: Three CMV-associated chains proved CMV antigen-specific in vitro. Across donors, most TCRs were seen rarely, yet some public ones were widespread.

Notes on this clone: Antigen specificity is unknown.

CDR1 is MNHEY and CDR2 is SMNVEV in the germline V gene (reference sequence). The CDR3 runs to 15 residues. The J segment lost 2 bases and the V segment lost 5 bases, leaving 8 bases of the junction unmatched. Using immunoSEQ multiplex PCR, the repertoire was profiled, and TCRdb retains in-frame clones only, with some absent. The sample has 150,000 to 200,000 clones; approximately 87% are singletons. This chain joins TRBV27 and TRBJ2-7, with 8 positions matching TRBD1. The sequence came from a woman in her thirties in good health and CMV-seronegative. The sequenced sample was PBMCs. This chain's CDR3 is CASSKQGGTTYEQYF. CDR3 DNA: TGTGCCAGCAGTAAACAGGGGGGTACGACCTACGAGCAGTACTTC.